A single sample gave rise to the 19 T cell receptor beta chains below, sequenced in a study of blood T cell repertoires in COVID-19. Libraries were prepared by immunoSEQ multiplex PCR; TCRdb keeps only in-frame clonotypes and omits some of them. The repertoire has more than 95,000 clones, roughly 87% of them found once; the top ten carry 6% to 6.5%. Sequencing used peripheral blood. Every receptor here comes from a human donor in a cohort sampled during active COVID-19.

This chain connects TRBV30 to TRBJ1-5; 9 nucleotides match TRBD1. From germline, CDR1 is GTSNPN and CDR2 SVGIG (reference sequence). With V trimmed by 4 bases and J by 8 bases, 9 bases remained unmatched. The CDR3 has 14 amino acids. CDR3 protein: CAWKGTGFREPQHF. CDR3 nucleotide sequence: TGTGCCTGGAAAGGGACAGGGTTTCGGGAGCCCCAGCATTTT.

This rearrangement joins TRBV10-1 to TRBJ1-2; 8 nucleotides agree with TRBD1. CDR3 length equals 14 residues. CDR1 is WNHNN and CDR2 is SYGVQD in the germline V gene (reference sequence). With 8 bases clipped from V and 6 bases from J, the junction kept 11 bases outside the gene matches. In nucleotides, the CDR3 is TGCGCCAGCTTCAGGGGGCGAGAGGCTAATGGCTACACCTTC. Amino acids: CASFRGREANGYTF.

This clone was found many times. This chain joins TRBV24-1 and TRBJ2-1; the match to TRBD2 covers 10 bases. Germline loops: CDR1 KGHDR, CDR2 SFDVKD. There are 15 residues in the CDR3. Trimming cost V 0 bases and J 8 bases; bases outside gene matches: 3. The CDR3 protein is CATSDLKLAGDEQFF. The DNA for the CDR3 is TGTGCCACCAGTGATTTGAAGCTAGCGGGGGATGAGCAGTTCTTC.

This sequence joins TRBV30 and TRBJ1-1; 12 bases fit TRBD1. V lost 8 bases and J lost 10; bases outside the gene matches: 14. Germline CDR1 and CDR2: GTSNPN and SVGIG (reference sequence). This CDR3 spans 14 amino acids. As DNA, the CDR3 is TGTGCCCTCGGGACAGGGGGCGGCAGGGTACCAGCTTTCTTT. This codes for CALGTGGGRVPAFF.

The chain links TRBV7-9 to TRBJ2-5; 14 bases line up with TRBD2. The CDR3 is 18 amino acids. After removal of 3 bases from V and 1 base from J, the junction contained 7 bases not matched to a gene. The germline gives CDR1 SEHNR, CDR2 FQNEAQ (reference sequence). The CDR3 is CASSFGTSGGPVQETQYF. CDR3 nucleotides: TGTGCCAGCAGCTTTGGGACTAGCGGGGGCCCAGTCCAAGAGACCCAGTACTTC.

This clone came up a few times. V is TRBV7-9 and J is TRBJ1-1, with D perhaps TRBD1 (5 bases). Germline V gene sequence: CDR1 SEHNR, CDR2 FQNEAQ (reference sequence). V was shortened by 5 bases and J by 0 bases, with 13 bases between the two germline ends. This CDR3 spans 15 amino acids. CDR3 protein: CASSQSGRLNTEAFF. Written as DNA, the CDR3 is TGTGCCAGCAGCCAATCAGGGCGTCTGAACACTGAAGCTTTCTTT. The variable domain in full, with the rest retrieved from reference TRBV7-9 and TRBJ1-1, is DTGVSQNPRHKITKRGQNVTFRCDPISEHNRLYWYRQTLGQGPEFLTYFQNEAQLEKSRLLSDRFSAERPKGSFSTLEIQRTEQGDSAMYLCASSQSGRLNTEAFFGQGTRLTVV.

The V and J genes are TRBV2 and TRBJ2-3; TRBD2 is a possible D gene (5 bases). CDR1 is SNHLY and CDR2 is FYNNEI in the germline V gene. CDR3 length: 14 amino acids. V was clipped by 10 bases and J by 2 bases, with 16 bases between them. The CDR3 region has the DNA TGTGCCACCGAGGGCCCAGCTATCACAGATACGCAGTATTTT. Protein sequence: CATEGPAITDTQYF.

J is TRBJ2-5 and V is TRBV5-1; D perhaps matches TRBD2 (5 bases). The germline V gene has CDR1 SGHRS and CDR2 YFSETQ. Trimming took 0 bases from V and 4 from J, leaving 10 bases between them. CDR3 length equals 14 residues. Here the CDR3 reads CASSLAGMGETQYF. DNA for the CDR3: TGCGCCAGCAGCTTGGCCGGGATGGGAGAGACCCAGTACTTC.

Of note for this clone: Germline and junction disagree at one end, which may indicate a read error. The gene calls are TRBV28 and TRBJ2-1; D call uncertain. From germline, CDR1 is MDHEN and CDR2 SYDVKM. The CDR3 runs 13 residues. CDR3 protein: CASSLVRIDDQFF. The CDR3 bases are TGTGCCAGCAGTTTAGTGCGGATCGATGATCAGTTCTTC.

The chain recombines TRBV3-1 (or the pseudogene TRBV3-2) with TRBJ1-1; maybe TRBD1 (5 bases). Trimming took 9 bases from V and 1 from J, leaving 15 bases between them. Germline CDR1 is LGHDT and CDR2 is YNNKEL (reference sequence). The CDR3 totals 14 residues. The CDR3 reads CASSNRGGNTEAFF. CDR3 DNA sequence: TGTGCCAGTTCTAATAGGGGAGGGAACACTGAAGCTTTCTTT.

As for this clone: A read error may produce the germline difference seen at one junction end. The V and J genes are TRBV5-8 and TRBJ2-2; 7 positions match TRBD2. This CDR3 has 17 residues. Germline CDR1 is SGHTS and CDR2 is YDEGEE. CDR3 coding DNA: TGTGCCAGCCAAACGATCGGAGCGGGAAGCAACATCGGGGAGCTGTTTTTT. The encoded protein is CASQTIGAGSNIGELFF.

The J gene is TRBJ2-3, the V gene TRBV6-5, with 9 bases matching TRBD1. The germline V gene encodes CDR1 MNHEY and CDR2 SVGAGI. The CDR3 loop spans 15 amino acids. The V gene end was trimmed by 6 bases and the J gene end by 2 bases; junction bases not matched to a gene: 6. The CDR3 loop is CASSRRDRVTDTQYF. The CDR3 DNA reads TGTGCCAGCAGCCGCCGGGACAGGGTCACAGATACGCAGTATTTT.

The rearrangement links TRBV27 to TRBJ2-6; the D gene is possibly TRBD1 (6 bases). The CDR3 is made up of 18 amino acids. V was clipped by 2 bases and J by 0 bases, with 14 bases between them. The germline V gene encodes CDR1 MNHEY and CDR2 SMNVEV (reference sequence). The CDR3 reads CASSLTQGWNSGANVLTF. The CDR3 DNA reads TGTGCCAGCAGTTTAACACAGGGCTGGAACTCTGGGGCCAACGTCCTGACTTTC.

This clone is a singleton in its sample. The rearrangement links TRBV28 to TRBJ2-7; 8 positions agree with TRBD1. The CDR3 runs 14 residues. CDR1 MDHEN and CDR2 SYDVKM come from the germline V gene. Unmatched junction bases numbered 5, after V lost 5 bases and J lost 2 bases. CDR3 sequence: CASSAPGQAYEQYF. DNA of the CDR3: TGTGCCAGCAGTGCTCCGGGACAGGCCTACGAGCAGTACTTC.

The chain has TRBV28 and TRBJ2-7; D remains unclear. The CDR3 consists of 13 residues. The V end was cut by 2 bases, the J end by 2 bases, with 7 bases between. CDR1 is MDHEN, CDR2 SYDVKM, per germline. CDR3 sequence: CASSLQEPYEQYF. The CDR3 bases are TGTGCCAGCAGTTTACAGGAACCCTACGAGCAGTACTTC.

Only a few counts were recorded for this clone. This chain uses TRBV2 with TRBJ2-7, with 9 positions matching TRBD1. This CDR3 has 13 residues. Germline assignment: CDR1 SNHLY and CDR2 FYNNEI. V lost 10 bases and J lost 6; bases outside the gene matches: 10. The CDR3 sequence is CANHRDRDVEQYF. DNA for the CDR3: TGTGCCAACCACCGGGACAGGGACGTCGAGCAGTACTTC.

The CDR3 DNA is TGCGCCAGCAGCTTGGTATCAGGATCAGATGGCTACACCTTC. It translates to CASSLVSGSDGYTF. The V call is TRBV5-1, the J call TRBJ1-2; D ambiguous. This CDR3 spans 14 amino acids. CDR1 SGHRS and CDR2 YFSETQ come from the germline V gene. Trimming took 0 bases from V and 6 from J, leaving 12 bases between them.

The chain is built from TRBV7-3 and TRBJ1-6, with 7 bases aligning to TRBD1. Looked up from germline, CDR1 is SGHTA and CDR2 is FQGTGA. The CDR3 covers 14 residues. V shed 2 bases, J shed 7 bases, and the junction held 2 bases outside the gene matches. CDR3 amino acids: CASSLGTANSPLHF. The CDR3 DNA reads TGTGCCAGCAGCTTAGGGACAGCGAATTCACCCCTCCACTTT. The whole variable domain, remainder taken from reference TRBV7-3 and TRBJ1-6, is GAGVSQTPSNKVTEKGKYVELRCDPISGHTALYWYRQSLGQGPEFLIYFQGTGAADDSGLPNDRFFAVRPEGSVSTLKIQRTERGDSAVYLCASSLGTANSPLHFGNGTRLTVT.

The chain recombines TRBV5-8 with TRBJ2-5, with D tentatively TRBD1 (6 bases). Germline CDR1 is SGHTS and CDR2 is YDEGEE. The V end lost 4 bases, the J end lost 1 base, and 11 bases lay between the germline ends. The CDR3 length is 14 residues. CDR3 sequence (DNA): TGTGCCAGCAGCGCTTACAGGGTCCAAGAGACCCAGTACTTC. It codes for CASSAYRVQETQYF.